Listed below are T cell receptor beta chains from one sample, sequenced in a study of blood T cells in healthy people across ages. TCRdb used MiXCR to reprocess the 5' RACE reads, holding one entry per CDR3 protein. Altogether around 820,000 distinct CDR3 sequences are present, 20% to 25% being singletons, with the ten largest covering 3.7%. Separately, the same data were catalogued under a study of T cells of mothers and their children.

Sequenced material: blood. All receptors derive from a boy between 10 and 17 years old in good health. Both conserved end residues are part of each CDR3. Fields, in order: CDR3 protein, CDR3 DNA, D gene, V gene, clone size, J gene. The D gene is left open where the match is weak. Only some rows state a clone size, as once, few, many or a class for expanded clones.

cdr3_aa: CASSQGRVLGEETQYF
cdr3_nt: TGTGCCAGCAGCCAAGGCCGGGTTCTCGGGGAAGAGACCCAGTACTTC
d_call: NA
v_call: TRBV3-1
clone_size: NA
j_call: TRBJ2-5

cdr3_aa: CASSLLGWGENEQFF
cdr3_nt: TGCGCCAGCAGCTTGCTGGGGTGGGGGGAAAATGAGCAGTTCTTC
d_call: NA
v_call: TRBV5-1
clone_size: NA
j_call: TRBJ2-1

cdr3_aa: CASSPGQGLREQYF
cdr3_nt: TGTGCCAGCAGCCCCGGACAGGGTTTGAGGGAGCAGTACTTC
d_call: TRBD1
v_call: TRBV6-6
clone_size: few
j_call: TRBJ2-5

cdr3_aa: CASSNRNTGELFF
cdr3_nt: TGTGCCAGCAGTAACCGGAATACCGGGGAGCTGTTTTTT
d_call: NA
v_call: TRBV6-2/TRBV6-3
clone_size: few
j_call: TRBJ2-2

cdr3_aa: CASSSRERVYEQYF
cdr3_nt: TGTGCCAGCAGCTCCAGGGAGAGGGTCTACGAGCAGTACTTC
d_call: NA
v_call: TRBV27
clone_size: few
j_call: TRBJ2-7

cdr3_aa: CSVEYTGELAKNIQYF
cdr3_nt: TGCAGCGTTGAGTACACAGGTGAACTAGCCAAAAACATTCAGTACTTC
d_call: NA
v_call: TRBV29-1
clone_size: NA
j_call: TRBJ2-4

cdr3_aa: CASSLSPGQGTDTQYF
cdr3_nt: TGTGCCAGCAGTTTATCTCCCGGACAGGGCACAGATACGCAGTATTTT
d_call: TRBD1
v_call: TRBV27
clone_size: NA
j_call: TRBJ2-3

cdr3_aa: CASSLVLEAGELFF
cdr3_nt: TGTGCCAGCAGCTTAGTTCTGGAGGCCGGGGAGCTGTTTTTT
d_call: NA
v_call: TRBV7-9
clone_size: few
j_call: TRBJ2-2

cdr3_aa: CSYLDILNEPFF
cdr3_nt: TGCAGTTACCTTGACATCTTGAATGAGCCGTTCTTC
d_call: NA
v_call: TRBV20-1
clone_size: few
j_call: TRBJ2-5

cdr3_aa: CASSLGQLGRQETQYF
cdr3_nt: TGTGCCAGCAGTCTGGGACAGCTCGGGCGACAAGAGACCCAGTACTTC
d_call: TRBD1
v_call: TRBV7-2
clone_size: few
j_call: TRBJ2-5